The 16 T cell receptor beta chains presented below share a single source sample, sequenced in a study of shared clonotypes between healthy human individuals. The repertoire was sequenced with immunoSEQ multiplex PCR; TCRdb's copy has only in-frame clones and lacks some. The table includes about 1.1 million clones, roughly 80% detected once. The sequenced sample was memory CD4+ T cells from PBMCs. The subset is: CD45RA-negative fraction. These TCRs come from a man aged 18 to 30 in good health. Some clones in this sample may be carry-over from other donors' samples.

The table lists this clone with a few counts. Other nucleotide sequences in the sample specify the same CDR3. The DNA for the CDR3 is TGCGCCAGCAGCTTGGGAGGGGGTAATGAAAAACTGTTTTTT. Its protein product is CASSLGGGNEKLFF. The chain is built from TRBV5-1 and TRBJ1-4; D possibly corresponds to TRBD1 (6 bases). The V end was cut by 0 bases, the J end by 4 bases, with 7 bases between. The CDR3 runs 14 residues. The germline CDR1 and CDR2 sequences are SGHRS and YFSETQ.

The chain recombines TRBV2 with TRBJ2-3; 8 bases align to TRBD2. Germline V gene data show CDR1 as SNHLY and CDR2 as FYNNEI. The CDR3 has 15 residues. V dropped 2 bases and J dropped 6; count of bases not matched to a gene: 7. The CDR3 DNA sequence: TGTGCCAGCAGTGAAAAACGGGAGGGCCTTGATACGCAGTATTTT. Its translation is CASSEKREGLDTQYF.

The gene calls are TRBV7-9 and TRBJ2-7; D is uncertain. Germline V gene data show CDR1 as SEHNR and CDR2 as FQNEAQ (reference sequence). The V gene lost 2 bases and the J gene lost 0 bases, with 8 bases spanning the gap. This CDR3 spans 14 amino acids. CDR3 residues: CASSLMSDSYEQYF. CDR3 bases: TGTGCCAGCAGCTTAATGAGTGACTCCTACGAGCAGTACTTC. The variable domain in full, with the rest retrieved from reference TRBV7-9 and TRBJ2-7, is DTGVSQNPRHKITKRGQNVTFRCDPISEHNRLYWYRQTLGQGPEFLTYFQNEAQLEKSRLLSDRFSAERPKGSFSTLEIQRTEQGDSAMYLCASSLMSDSYEQYFGPGTRLTVT.

This CDR3 reads CASSYDWGSGQSDQPQHF. The CDR3 region has the DNA TGTGCCAGCAGTTACGATTGGGGTAGCGGACAATCGGACCAGCCCCAGCATTTT. This chain links TRBV6-7 with TRBJ1-5, with D perhaps TRBD1 (5 bases). TRBV6-7 is recorded as an ORF, its role being uncertain. The CDR3 length is 18 residues. V was clipped by 2 bases and J by 7 bases, with 24 bases between them.

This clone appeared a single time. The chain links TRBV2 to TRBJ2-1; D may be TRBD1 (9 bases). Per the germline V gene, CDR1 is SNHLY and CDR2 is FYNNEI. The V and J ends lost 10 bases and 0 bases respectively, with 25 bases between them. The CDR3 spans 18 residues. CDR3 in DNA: TGTGCCACCCTCCCCGGGACAGGGAGCGGGGGCTCCTACAATGAGCAGTTCTTC. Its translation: CATLPGTGSGGSYNEQFF.

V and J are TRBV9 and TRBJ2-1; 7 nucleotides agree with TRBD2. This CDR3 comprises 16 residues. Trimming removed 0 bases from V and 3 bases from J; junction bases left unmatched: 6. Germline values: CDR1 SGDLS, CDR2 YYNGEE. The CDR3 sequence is CASSVERLADYNEQFF. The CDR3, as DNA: TGTGCCAGCAGCGTAGAGCGGCTAGCGGACTACAATGAGCAGTTCTTC.

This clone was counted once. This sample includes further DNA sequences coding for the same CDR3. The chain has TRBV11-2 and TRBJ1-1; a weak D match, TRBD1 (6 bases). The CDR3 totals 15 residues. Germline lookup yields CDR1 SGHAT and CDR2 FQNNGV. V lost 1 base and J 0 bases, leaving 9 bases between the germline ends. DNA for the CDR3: TGTGCCAGCAGCTTAGGGCAGGGGATGAACACTGAAGCTTTCTTT. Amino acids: CASSLGQGMNTEAFF.

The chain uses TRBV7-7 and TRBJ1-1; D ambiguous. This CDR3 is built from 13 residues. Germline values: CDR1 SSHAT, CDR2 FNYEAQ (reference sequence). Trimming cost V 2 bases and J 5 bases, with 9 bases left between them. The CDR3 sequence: CASSLNRKTEAFF. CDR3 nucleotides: TGTGCCAGCAGCTTAAATCGGAAGACTGAAGCTTTCTTT.

For the CDR3, the DNA is TGTGCCAGCAGTGCAGGAGCCTACGAGCAGTACTTC. Translation gives CASSAGAYEQYF. The rearrangement joins TRBV28 to TRBJ2-7; unclear D gene. Deletions cut 5 bases from V and 2 bases from J, with 7 bases between. The CDR3 is 12 amino acids. Germline V CDR1 and CDR2: MDHEN, SYDVKM.

The CDR3 DNA reads as TGCGCCAGCAGCTTGGACCCCTCGGGAGGATCTGGCTACACCTTC. The encoded protein is CASSLDPSGGSGYTF. This chain joins TRBV5-1 and TRBJ1-2; D unclear. The ends were cut back, 0 bases at V and 7 bases at J, with 16 bases in the middle. The germline V gene encodes CDR1 SGHRS and CDR2 YFSETQ. This CDR3 contains 15 residues.

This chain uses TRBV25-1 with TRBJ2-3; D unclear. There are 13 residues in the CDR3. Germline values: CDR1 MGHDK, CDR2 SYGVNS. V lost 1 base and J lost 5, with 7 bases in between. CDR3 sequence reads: CASSELGGDTQYF. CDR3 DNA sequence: TGTGCCAGCAGTGAATTGGGCGGAGATACGCAGTATTTT. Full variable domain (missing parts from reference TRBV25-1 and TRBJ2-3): EADIYQTPRYLVIGTGKKITLECSQTMGHDKMYWYQQDPGMELHLIHYSYGVNSTEKGDLSSESTVSRIRTEHFPLTLESARPSHTSQYLCASSELGGDTQYFGPGTRLTVL.

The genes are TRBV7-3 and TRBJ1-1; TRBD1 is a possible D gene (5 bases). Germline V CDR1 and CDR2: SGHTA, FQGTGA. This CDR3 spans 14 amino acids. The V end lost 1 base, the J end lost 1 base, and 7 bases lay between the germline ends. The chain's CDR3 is CASSLSGGNTEAFF. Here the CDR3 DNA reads TGTGCCAGCAGCTTAAGTGGGGGGAACACTGAAGCTTTCTTT.

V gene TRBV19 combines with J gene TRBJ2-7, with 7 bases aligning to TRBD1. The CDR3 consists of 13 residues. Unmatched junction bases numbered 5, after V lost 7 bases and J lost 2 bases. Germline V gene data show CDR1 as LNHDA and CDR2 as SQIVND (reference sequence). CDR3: CASMGDRPYEQYF. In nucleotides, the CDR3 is TGTGCCAGTATGGGGGACAGACCCTACGAGCAGTACTTC.

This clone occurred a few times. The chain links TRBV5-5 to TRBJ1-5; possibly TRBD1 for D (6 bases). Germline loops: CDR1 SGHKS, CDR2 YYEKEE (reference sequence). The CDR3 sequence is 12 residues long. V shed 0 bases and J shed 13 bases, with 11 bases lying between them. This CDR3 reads CASSLELGAQHF. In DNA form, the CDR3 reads TGTGCCAGCAGCTTGGAGTTGGGGGCTCAGCATTTT.

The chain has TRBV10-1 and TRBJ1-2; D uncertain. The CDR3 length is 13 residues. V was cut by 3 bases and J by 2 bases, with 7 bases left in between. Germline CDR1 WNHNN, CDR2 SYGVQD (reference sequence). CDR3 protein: CASSEGPNYGYTF. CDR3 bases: TGCGCCAGCAGTGAAGGTCCCAACTATGGCTACACCTTC.

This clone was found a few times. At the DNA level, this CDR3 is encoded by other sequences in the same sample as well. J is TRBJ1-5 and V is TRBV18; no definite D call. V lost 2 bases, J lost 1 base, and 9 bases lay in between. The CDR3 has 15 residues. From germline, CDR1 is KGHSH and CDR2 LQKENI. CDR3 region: CASSPSGPSNQPQHF. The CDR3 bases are TGTGCCAGCTCACCATCCGGGCCCAGCAATCAGCCCCAGCATTTT.